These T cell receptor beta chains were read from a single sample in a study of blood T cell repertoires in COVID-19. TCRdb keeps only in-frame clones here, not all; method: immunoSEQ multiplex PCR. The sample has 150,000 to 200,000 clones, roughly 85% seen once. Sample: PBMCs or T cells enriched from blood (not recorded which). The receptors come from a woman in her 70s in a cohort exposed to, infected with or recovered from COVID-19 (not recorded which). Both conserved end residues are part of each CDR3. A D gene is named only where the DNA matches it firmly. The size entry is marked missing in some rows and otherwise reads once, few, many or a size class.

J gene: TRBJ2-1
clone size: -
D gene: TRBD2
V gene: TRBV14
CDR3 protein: CASSPPSGRASFYEQFF
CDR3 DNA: TGTGCCAGCAGCCCCCCTAGCGGGAGGGCCTCCTTTTATGAGCAGTTCTTC

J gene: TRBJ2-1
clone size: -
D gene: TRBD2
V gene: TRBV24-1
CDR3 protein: CATSTAGVSYNEQFF
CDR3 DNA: TGTGCCACCAGTACCGCGGGAGTGTCCTACAATGAGCAGTTCTTC

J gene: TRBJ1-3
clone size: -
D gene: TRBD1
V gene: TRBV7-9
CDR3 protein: CASSHRQGLGNTIYF
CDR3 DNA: TGTGCCAGCAGCCACCGACAGGGGTTAGGAAACACCATATATTTT

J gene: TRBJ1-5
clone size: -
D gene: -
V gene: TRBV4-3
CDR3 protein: CASSQDTLGGPQHF
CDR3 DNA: TGCGCCAGCAGCCAAGATACGTTGGGAGGGCCCCAGCATTTT

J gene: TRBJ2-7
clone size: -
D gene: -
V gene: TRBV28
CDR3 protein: CASSPPGLSAYEQYF
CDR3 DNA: TGTGCCAGCAGTCCCCCAGGGTTAAGTGCCTACGAGCAGTACTTC

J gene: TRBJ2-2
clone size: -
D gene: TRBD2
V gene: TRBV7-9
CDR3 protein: CASSLTSGSNRGGELFF
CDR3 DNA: TGTGCCAGCAGCTTAACTAGCGGGAGTAACCGGGGCGGGGAGCTGTTTTTT

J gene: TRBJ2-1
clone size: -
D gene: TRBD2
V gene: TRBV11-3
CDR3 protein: CASSLAGVFNEQFF
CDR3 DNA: TGTGCCAGCAGCTTGGCGGGGGTTTTCAATGAGCAGTTCTTC

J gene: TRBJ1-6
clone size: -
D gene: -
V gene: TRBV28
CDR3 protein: CASTPWTANSPLHF
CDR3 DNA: TGTGCCAGCACCCCCTGGACAGCGAATTCACCCCTCCACTTT

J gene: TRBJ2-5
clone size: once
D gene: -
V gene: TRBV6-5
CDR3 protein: CASGGGVQETQYF
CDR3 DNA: TGTGCCAGCGGGGGGGGCGTCCAAGAGACCCAGTACTTC

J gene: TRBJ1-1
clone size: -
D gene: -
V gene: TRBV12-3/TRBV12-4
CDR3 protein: CASSSTANTEAFF
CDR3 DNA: TGTGCCAGCAGCTCGACAGCGAACACTGAAGCTTTCTTT

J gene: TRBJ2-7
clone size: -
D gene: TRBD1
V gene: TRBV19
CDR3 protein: CASSWSTGTYEQYF
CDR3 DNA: TGTGCCAGTAGCTGGTCGACAGGGACCTACGAGCAGTACTTC

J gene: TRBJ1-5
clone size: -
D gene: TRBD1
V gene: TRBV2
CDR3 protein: CASSFLPGQEHF
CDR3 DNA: TGTGCCAGCAGTTTTTTACCGGGACAGGAGCATTTT

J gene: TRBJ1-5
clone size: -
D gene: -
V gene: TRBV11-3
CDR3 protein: CASSLGGQPQHF
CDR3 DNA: TGTGCCAGCAGCTTAGGAGGACAGCCCCAGCATTTT

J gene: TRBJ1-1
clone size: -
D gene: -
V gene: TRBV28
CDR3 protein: CASSLWHGNTEAFF
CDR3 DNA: TGTGCCAGCAGTTTATGGCACGGGAACACTGAAGCTTTCTTT

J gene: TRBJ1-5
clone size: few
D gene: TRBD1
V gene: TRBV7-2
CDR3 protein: CASSGQVNQPQHF
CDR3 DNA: TGTGCCAGCAGCGGACAGGTCAATCAGCCCCAGCATTTT

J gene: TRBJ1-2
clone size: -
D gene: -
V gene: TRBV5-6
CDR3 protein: CASSSVQGNYGYTF
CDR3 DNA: TGTGCCAGCAGCTCTGTGCAGGGGAACTATGGCTACACCTTC

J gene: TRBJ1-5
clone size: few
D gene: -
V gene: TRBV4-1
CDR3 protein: CASSRRGLINQPQHF
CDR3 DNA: TGCGCCAGCAGCCGCCGAGGACTTATCAATCAGCCCCAGCATTTT

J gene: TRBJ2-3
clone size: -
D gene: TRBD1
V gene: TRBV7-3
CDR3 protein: CASSLDRGDTQYF
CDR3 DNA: TGTGCCAGCAGCCTTGACAGGGGAGATACGCAGTATTTT

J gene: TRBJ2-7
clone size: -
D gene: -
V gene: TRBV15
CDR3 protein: CATRAGQLTYEQYF
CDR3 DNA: TGTGCCACCAGGGCAGGGCAACTAACCTACGAGCAGTACTTC

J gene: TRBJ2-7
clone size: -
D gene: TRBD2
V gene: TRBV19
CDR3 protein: CASRGLGTRSTYEQYF
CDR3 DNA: TGTGCCAGTAGGGGCCTCGGGACTAGATCAACCTACGAGCAGTACTTC

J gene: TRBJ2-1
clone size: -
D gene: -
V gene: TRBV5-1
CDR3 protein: CASSPEAFSYNEQFF
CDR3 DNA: TGCGCCAGCAGCCCGGAGGCGTTTTCCTACAATGAGCAGTTCTTC

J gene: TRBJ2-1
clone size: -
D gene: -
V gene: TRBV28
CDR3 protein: CATGLAMFNEQFF
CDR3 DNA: TGTGCCACCGGCCTAGCAATGTTCAATGAGCAGTTCTTC

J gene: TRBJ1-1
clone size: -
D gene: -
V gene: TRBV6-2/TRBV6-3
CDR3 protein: CASSSPGMNTEAFF
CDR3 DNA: TGTGCCAGCAGCTCCCCGGGGATGAACACTGAAGCTTTCTTT

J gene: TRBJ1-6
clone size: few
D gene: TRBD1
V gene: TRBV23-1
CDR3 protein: CASSLGTVDSPLHF
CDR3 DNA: TGCGCCAGCTCGTTGGGGACAGTTGATTCACCCCTCCACTTT

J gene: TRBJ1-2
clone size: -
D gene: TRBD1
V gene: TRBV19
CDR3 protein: CASSLQGQGADYGYTF
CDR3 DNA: TGTGCCAGTAGTCTCCAGGGACAGGGGGCTGACTATGGCTACACCTTC

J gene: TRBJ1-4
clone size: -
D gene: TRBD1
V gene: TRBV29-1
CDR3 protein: CSVIRRTGQSEKLFF
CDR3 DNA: TGCAGCGTTATCCGCCGGACAGGGCAGAGTGAAAAACTGTTTTTT

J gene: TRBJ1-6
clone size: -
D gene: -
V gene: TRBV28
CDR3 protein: CASSYKGQLSPLHF
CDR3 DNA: TGTGCCAGCAGCTACAAGGGGCAGTTATCACCCCTCCACTTT

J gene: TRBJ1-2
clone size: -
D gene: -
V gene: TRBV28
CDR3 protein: CASRGYGYTF
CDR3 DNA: TGTGCCAGTCGGGGTTACGGCTACACCTTC

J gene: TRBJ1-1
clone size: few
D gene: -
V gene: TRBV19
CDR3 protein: CASRSPRMNTEAFF
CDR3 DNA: TGTGCCAGTAGGAGCCCCCGAATGAACACTGAAGCTTTCTTT

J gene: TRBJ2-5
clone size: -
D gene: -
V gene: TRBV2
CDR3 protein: CASSQRSQETQYF
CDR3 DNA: TGTGCCAGCAGCCAGCGGTCCCAAGAGACCCAGTACTTC

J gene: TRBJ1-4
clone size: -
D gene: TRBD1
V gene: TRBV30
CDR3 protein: CAWSLNRGEKLFF
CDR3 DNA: TGTGCCTGGAGTCTCAACAGGGGTGAAAAACTGTTTTTT

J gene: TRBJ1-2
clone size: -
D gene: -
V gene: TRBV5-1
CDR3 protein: CASSGGYRDGYTF
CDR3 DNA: TGCGCCAGCAGCGGCGGCTACAGGGATGGCTACACCTTC

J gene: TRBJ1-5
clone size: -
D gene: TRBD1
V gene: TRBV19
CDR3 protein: CASSIFATGANQPQHF
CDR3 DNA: TGTGCCAGTAGTATTTTTGCTACAGGGGCAAATCAGCCCCAGCATTTT

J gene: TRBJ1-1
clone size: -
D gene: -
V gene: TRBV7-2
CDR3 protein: CASRGMRDTEAFF
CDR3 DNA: TGTGCCAGCAGGGGGATGAGGGACACTGAAGCTTTCTTT

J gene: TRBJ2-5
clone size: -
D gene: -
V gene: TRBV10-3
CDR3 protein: CAISAGDQETQYF
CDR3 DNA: TGTGCCATCAGTGCGGGAGACCAAGAGACCCAGTACTTC